This T cell receptor (beta chain) was recorded in a study of monozygotic twins with inflammatory bowel disease. RNA in its total form was extracted from whole blood, and T cells were not sorted. Each CDR3 protein gets one entry in TCRdb, which reprocessed the 5' RACE reads and gives no DNA. The sample has approximately 150,000 distinct CDR3 sequences. Germline V gene sequence: CDR1 DFQATT, CDR2 SNEGSKA (reference sequence). The CDR3 is 18 residues long. This receptor was taken from a human donor with ulcerative colitis or Crohn's disease, or a healthy co-twin of an affected twin (not recorded which). The gene calls are TRBV20-1 and TRBJ1-5; TCRdb reports TRBD1, a call that lacks DNA to check it against. What was sequenced was blood. Here the CDR3 reads CSASPSLNREDSNQPQHF.